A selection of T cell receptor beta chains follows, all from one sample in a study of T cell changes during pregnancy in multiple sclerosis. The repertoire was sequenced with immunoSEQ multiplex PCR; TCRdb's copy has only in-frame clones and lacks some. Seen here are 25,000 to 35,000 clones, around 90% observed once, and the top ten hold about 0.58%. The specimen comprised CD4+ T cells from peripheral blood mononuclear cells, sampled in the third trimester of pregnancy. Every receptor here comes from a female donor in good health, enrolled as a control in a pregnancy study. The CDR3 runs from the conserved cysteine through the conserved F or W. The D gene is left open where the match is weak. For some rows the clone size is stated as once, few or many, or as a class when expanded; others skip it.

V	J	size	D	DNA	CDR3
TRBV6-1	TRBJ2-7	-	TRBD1	TGTGCCAGCAGTGAAAGGGGGACAGCCTACGAGCAGTACTTC	CASSERGTAYEQYF
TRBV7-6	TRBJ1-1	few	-	TGTGCCAGCAGCTCAGCCAGGGACACTGAAGCTTTCTTT	CASSSARDTEAFF
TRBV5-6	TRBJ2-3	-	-	TGTGCCAGCAGCTTGTCCCCAGGGAGCACAGATACGCAGTATTTT	CASSLSPGSTDTQYF
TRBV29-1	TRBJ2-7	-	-	TGCAGCGTTGAATCTGGGATTGGGAGGTCCTACGAGCAGTACTTC	CSVESGIGRSYEQYF
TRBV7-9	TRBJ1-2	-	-	TGTGCCAGCAGCTTAGCGCTCGGGAGACATGGCTACACCTTC	CASSLALGRHGYTF
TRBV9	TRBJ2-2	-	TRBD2	TGTGCCAGCAGCCCAGCGGGAGGCGGAACCGGGGAGCTGTTTTTT	CASSPAGGGTGELFF
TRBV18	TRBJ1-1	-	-	TGTGCCAGCCTTCGTTCAGGTAACACTGAAGCTTTCTTT	CASLRSGNTEAFF
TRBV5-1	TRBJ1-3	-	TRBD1	TGCGCCAGCAGCTTGGAGGGGGCTGCTGGAAACACCATATATTTT	CASSLEGAAGNTIYF
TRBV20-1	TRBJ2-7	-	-	TGCAGTGCGCGATTCCTCTACGAGCAGTACTTC	CSARFLYEQYF
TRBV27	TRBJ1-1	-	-	TGTGCCAGCAGTTTTCGGGGGTCCACTGAAGCTTTCTTT	CASSFRGSTEAFF
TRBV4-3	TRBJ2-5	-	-	TGCGCCAGCAGCCATTGGACGGGAAACCAAGAGACCCAGTACTTC	CASSHWTGNQETQYF
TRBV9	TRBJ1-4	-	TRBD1	TGTGCCAGCAGCGTTACAGGGGGCGTGAATGAAAAACTGTTTTTT	CASSVTGGVNEKLFF
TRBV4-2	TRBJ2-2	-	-	TGTGCCAGCAGCCAAGATTCATTTCGGGGAAACACCGGGGAGCTGTTTTTT	CASSQDSFRGNTGELFF
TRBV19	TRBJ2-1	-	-	TGTGCCAGTAGTATAGGGCTAGAGGGGGTCGGTGAGCAGTTCTTC	CASSIGLEGVGEQFF
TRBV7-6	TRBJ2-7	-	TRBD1	TGTGCCAGCAGCTTAGGGGTAGGGGCAGGGGGCGCATACGAGCAGTACTTC	CASSLGVGAGGAYEQYF
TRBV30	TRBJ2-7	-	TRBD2	TGTGCCTGCCAGCCCGGACTAGCGGGCTCCTACGAGCAGTACTTC	CACQPGLAGSYEQYF
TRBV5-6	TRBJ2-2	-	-	TGTGCCAGCAGCCGTGAGGCGGGGCCGTGGACCGGGGAGCTGTTTTTT	CASSREAGPWTGELFF
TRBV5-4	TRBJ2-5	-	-	TGTGCCAGCAGCCCAAAGGGAGGATGGCAAGAGACCCAGTACTTC	CASSPKGGWQETQYF
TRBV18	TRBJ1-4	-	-	TGTGCCAGCTTCGAGACAACTAATGAAAAACTGTTTTTT	CASFETTNEKLFF
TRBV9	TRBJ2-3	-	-	TGTGCCAGCAGCTATAGCGAGAGTGTGACAGATACGCAGTATTTT	CASSYSESVTDTQYF
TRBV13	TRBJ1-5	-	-	TGTGCCAGCAGCTTTGGCCAGTATAGCAATCAGCCCCAGCATTTT	CASSFGQYSNQPQHF
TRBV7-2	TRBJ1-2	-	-	TGTGCCAGCAGCCCGGGGGTCTATGGCTACACCTTC	CASSPGVYGYTF
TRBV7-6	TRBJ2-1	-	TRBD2	TGTGCCAGCAGCTTAGCTAGCGGGGGATACAATGAGCAGTTCTTC	CASSLASGGYNEQFF
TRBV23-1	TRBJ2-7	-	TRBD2	TGCGCCAGCAGTCAATCGGGGGGGTCATGCGTCGACGAGCAGTACTTC	CASSQSGGSCVDEQYF
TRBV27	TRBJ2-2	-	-	TGTGCCAGCAGTTTATACCCCAGGTCGGGGGCCGGGGAGCTGTTTTTT	CASSLYPRSGAGELFF
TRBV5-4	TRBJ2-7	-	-	TGTGCCAGCAGCTTGGTATCGCGGGAATCCTACGAGCAGTACTTC	CASSLVSRESYEQYF
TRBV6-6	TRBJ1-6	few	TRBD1	TGTGCCAGCAGTTACTGGGACAGGGGGAATTCACCCCTCCACTTT	CASSYWDRGNSPLHF
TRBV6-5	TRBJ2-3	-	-	TGTGCCAGCAGGGACACAGGACAGTTCACAGATACGCAGTATTTT	CASRDTGQFTDTQYF
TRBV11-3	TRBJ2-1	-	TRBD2	TGTGCCAGCAGCGGGCGACTAGCGGGGGGATCCTCCTCGACTGAGCAGTTCTTC	CASSGRLAGGSSSTEQFF
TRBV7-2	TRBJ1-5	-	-	TGTGCCAGCAGCACCAGGGGAGGCAATCAGCCCCAGCATTTT	CASSTRGGNQPQHF
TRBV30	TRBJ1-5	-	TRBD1	TGTGCCTGGAGCCGCAGGGGGAATCAGCCCCAGCATTTT	CAWSRRGNQPQHF
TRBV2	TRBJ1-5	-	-	TGTGCCAGCAGTGAAAATCGGGTCACGGGTCAGCCCCAGCATTTT	CASSENRVTGQPQHF
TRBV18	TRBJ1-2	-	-	TGTGCCAGCTCCCCTCCCACGGGGTATGGCTACACCTTC	CASSPPTGYGYTF
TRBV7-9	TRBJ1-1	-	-	TGTGCCAGCAGCTGGGGGGGCAGGGTCGGCACTGAAGCTTTCTTT	CASSWGGRVGTEAFF
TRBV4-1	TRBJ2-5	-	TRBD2	TGCGCCAGCAGCCAAGTCCGAGGGACTAGTCTAGAGACCCAGTACTTC	CASSQVRGTSLETQYF
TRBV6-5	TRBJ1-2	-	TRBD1	TGTGCCAGCAGCCTAGGACAGGGGACCGGCTACACCTTC	CASSLGQGTGYTF
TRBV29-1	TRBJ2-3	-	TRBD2	TGCAGCCACCCTGCTGGGACTAGGGTTGCAGATACGCAGTATTTT	CSHPAGTRVADTQYF
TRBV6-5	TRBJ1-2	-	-	TGTGCCAGCAGAGCTACCGGTGACAGGATATTCGACACCTTC	CASRATGDRIFDTF
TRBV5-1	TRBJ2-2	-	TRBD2	TGCGCCAGCAGCGGGAGGGCGGGCACCGGGGAGCTGTTTTTT	CASSGRAGTGELFF
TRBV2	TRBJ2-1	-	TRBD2	TGTGCCAGCAGGAGGGAAGCGGGAAGCTCCTACAATGAGCAGTTCTTC	CASRREAGSSYNEQFF
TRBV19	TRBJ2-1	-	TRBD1	TGTGCCAGTACGACAGGGGGCAATGAGCAGTTCTTC	CASTTGGNEQFF
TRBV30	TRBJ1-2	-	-	TGTGCCTGGAGAAACGGGGGCTATGGCTACACCTTC	CAWRNGGYGYTF
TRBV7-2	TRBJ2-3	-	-	TGTGCCAGCAGCTTAGGGGCCATGGCAGATACGCAGTATTTT	CASSLGAMADTQYF
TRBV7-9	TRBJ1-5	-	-	TGTGCCAGCAGCCGGACAGATAATCAGCCCCAGCATTTT	CASSRTDNQPQHF
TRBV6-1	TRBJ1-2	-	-	TGTGCCAGCAGTGTACATCAGAACTATGGCTACACCTTC	CASSVHQNYGYTF
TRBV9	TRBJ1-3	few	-	TGTGCCAGCAGCGTAGCCACCGGGTGGGGGGACGGAAACACCATATATTTT	CASSVATGWGDGNTIYF
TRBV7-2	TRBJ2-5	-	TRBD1	TGTGCCAGCAGCCCTATGACAGGGCCAGAGACCCAGTACTTC	CASSPMTGPETQYF
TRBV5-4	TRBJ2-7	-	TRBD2	TGTGCCAGCAGCACGCGGGGGTTGTACGAGCAGTACTTC	CASSTRGLYEQYF
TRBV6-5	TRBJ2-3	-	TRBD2	TGTGCCAGCAGTTCCGGACTAGCGGGAGATACGCAGTATTTT	CASSSGLAGDTQYF
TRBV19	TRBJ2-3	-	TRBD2	TGTGCCAGTAGTCAAACTAGCGGGGGGGTCGGCACAGATACGCAGTATTTT	CASSQTSGGVGTDTQYF
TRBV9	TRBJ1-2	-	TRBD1	TGTGCCAGCAGCCCCGGTTTTAGGGGGCTATTTGGCTACACCTTC	CASSPGFRGLFGYTF
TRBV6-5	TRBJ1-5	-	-	TGTGCCAGCAGGTCCACGGGGGCCCAGCATTTT	CASRSTGAQHF
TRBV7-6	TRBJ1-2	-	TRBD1	TGTGCCAGCAGCCCCGGGACAGGGACGAACTATGGCTACACCTTC	CASSPGTGTNYGYTF